Given below is one T cell receptor beta chain in context. The trim removed 2 bases at V and 0 bases at J, leaving 4 bases unmatched. The CDR3 is 16 residues long. Per the germline V gene, CDR1 is KGHSH and CDR2 is LQKENI. This table comes from immunoSEQ multiplex PCR, and its TCRdb copy is limited to in-frame clones, with some not included. This table holds tens of thousands of clones, around 82% found once. This specimen comes from a study of blood T cell repertoires in COVID-19. The overall study: The United States, Italy and Spain supplied acute and convalescent COVID-19 samples.

This rearrangement joins TRBV18 to TRBJ1-5, with 7 bases lining up with TRBD1. Sequenced: peripheral blood. This clonotype was obtained from a man aged 50 or older with active or convalescent COVID-19. CDR3 sequence (DNA): TGTGCCAGCTCACCAGGGACAGCAGTTAGCAATCAGCCCCAGCATTTT. Its protein is CASSPGTAVSNQPQHF.